These 3 T cell receptor beta chains share one sample of origin, sequenced in a study of blood T cell repertoires in COVID-19. Clones were sequenced by immunoSEQ multiplex PCR, and TCRdb holds only the in-frame ones, with some missing. The sample has 200,000 to 300,000 clones; approximately 83% are singletons. Sample: PBMCs or T cells enriched from blood (not recorded which). The source of these receptors is a woman aged 40 to 50 with acute COVID-19.

V and J are TRBV30 and TRBJ2-5; 8 positions agree with TRBD2. Trimming took 0 bases from V and 1 from J; bases not matched to a gene: 4. Germline lookup yields CDR1 GTSNPN and CDR2 SVGIG (reference sequence). This CDR3 contains 15 residues. As DNA, the CDR3 is TGTGCCTGGAGTGTCCTAGCGGGTCCCCAAGAGACCCAGTACTTC. It encodes CAWSVLAGPQETQYF.

The J gene is TRBJ2-7, the V gene TRBV5-1; TRBD2 matches at 14 bases. V lost 5 bases, J lost 5 bases, and 9 bases stayed unmatched. The V gene's germline CDR1 is SGHRS and CDR2 YFSETQ. This CDR3 is 16 amino acids long. The CDR3 DNA follows: TGCGCCAGCAGATCAGCCGGGACTAGCGGGAGCCACGAGCAGTACTTC. This codes for CASRSAGTSGSHEQYF.

This chain connects TRBV7-9 to TRBJ1-5; 9 bases agree with TRBD1. Trimming removed 1 base from V and 4 bases from J; junction bases left unmatched: 11. Germline CDR1 and CDR2: SEHNR and FQNEAQ (reference sequence). The CDR3 spans 18 residues. CDR3 sequence reads: CASSLVSGGQGLNQPQHF. The CDR3 nucleotides are TGTGCCAGCAGCTTAGTTAGTGGGGGACAGGGCCTAAATCAGCCCCAGCATTTT. Drawing the rest from reference TRBV7-9 and TRBJ1-5, the complete variable domain is DTGVSQNPRHKITKRGQNVTFRCDPISEHNRLYWYRQTLGQGPEFLTYFQNEAQLEKSRLLSDRFSAERPKGSFSTLEIQRTEQGDSAMYLCASSLVSGGQGLNQPQHFGDGTRLSIL.